The 5 T cell receptor beta chains presented below share a single source sample, sequenced in a study of blood T cells in healthy people across ages. For the second PCR, which ran for about 6 to 11 cycles, a sample-barcoded 5' primer and a J-beta primer mix were used. From the 5' RACE reads, TCRdb called clonotypes with MiXCR, one entry per CDR3 protein. The data show about 1.6 million distinct CDR3 sequences, with about 31% seen just once and approximately 10% held by the top ten. Input material: blood. These receptors all stem from a young woman in good health.

The chain combines TRBV6-2 or TRBV6-3 with TRBJ2-3; 8 nucleotides align to TRBD2. Germline V gene data show CDR1 as MNHEY and CDR2 as SVGEGT. The CDR3 has 15 residues. The trim removed 5 bases at V and 4 bases at J, leaving 8 bases unmatched. In DNA form, the CDR3 reads TGTGCCAGCAGTCGCTCAACTAGCGGCCCAGATACGCAGTATTTT. This sequence encodes CASSRSTSGPDTQYF.

The chain carries TRBV6-8 and TRBJ1-2; no clear D gene. Per germline, CDR1 MNHGY and CDR2 SAAAGT. V was clipped by 6 bases and J by 1 base, with 30 bases between them. The CDR3 contains 20 residues. The CDR3 spells CASSLIVAHRISTFNYGYTF. CDR3 DNA sequence: TGTGCCAGCAGCCTTATTGTGGCACATCGCATCTCAACCTTTAACTATGGCTACACCTTC.

The CDR3 region has the DNA TGCGCCAGCAGCTTGGATGGCGGGAGCAAGACCCAGTACTTC. This translates into CASSLDGGSKTQYF. The rearrangement joins TRBV5-1 to TRBJ2-5, with TRBD2 matching 7 bases. The germline V gene has CDR1 SGHRS and CDR2 YFSETQ. After removal of 0 bases from V and 6 bases from J, the junction contained 5 bases not matched to a gene. The CDR3 runs to 14 residues. The whole variable domain, remainder taken from reference TRBV5-1 and TRBJ2-5, is KAGVTQTPRYLIKTRGQQVTLSCSPISGHRSVSWYQQTPGQGLQFLFEYFSETQRNKGNFPGRFSGRQFSNSRSEMNVSTLELGDSALYLCASSLDGGSKTQYFGPGTRLLVL.

This clonotype showed up just a few times. This chain uses TRBV6-6 with TRBJ1-2; no clear D gene. The CDR3 is 12 amino acids. CDR1 and CDR2 (germline): MNHNY, SVGAGI (reference sequence). The V end was cut by 6 bases, the J end by 6 bases, with 11 bases between. The CDR3 DNA reads as TGTGCCAGCAGGGCGGGCTCCCATGGCTACACCTTC. Translation: CASRAGSHGYTF.

There are a few counts of this clonotype. The rearrangement links TRBV11-2 to TRBJ1-1; D remains ambiguous. The CDR3 is 12 amino acids. V gave up 5 bases and J gave up 11 bases, with 15 bases separating them. The V gene's germline CDR1 is SGHAT and CDR2 FQNNGV. The CDR3 reads CASSVTAFGAFF. Here the CDR3 DNA reads TGTGCCAGCAGCGTTACCGCCTTTGGGGCTTTCTTT.